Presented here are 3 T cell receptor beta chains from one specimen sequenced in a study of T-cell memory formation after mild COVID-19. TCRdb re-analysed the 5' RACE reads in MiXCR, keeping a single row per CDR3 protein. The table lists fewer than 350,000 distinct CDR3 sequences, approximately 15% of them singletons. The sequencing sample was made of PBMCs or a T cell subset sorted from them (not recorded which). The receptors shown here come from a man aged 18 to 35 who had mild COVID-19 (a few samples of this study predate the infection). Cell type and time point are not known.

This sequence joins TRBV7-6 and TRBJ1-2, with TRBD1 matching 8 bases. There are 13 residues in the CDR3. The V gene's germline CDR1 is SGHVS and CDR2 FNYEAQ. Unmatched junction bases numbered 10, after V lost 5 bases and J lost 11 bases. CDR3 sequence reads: CASSEGTGGRYTF. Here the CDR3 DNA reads TGTGCCAGCAGCGAGGGAACAGGGGGTCGGTACACCTTC.

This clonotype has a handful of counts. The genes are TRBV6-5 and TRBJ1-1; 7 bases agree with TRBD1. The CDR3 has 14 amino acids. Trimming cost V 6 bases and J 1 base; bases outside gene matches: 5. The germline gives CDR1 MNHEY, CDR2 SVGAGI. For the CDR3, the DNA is TGTGCCAGCAGGCCGGGACAGTCGAACACTGAAGCTTTCTTT. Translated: CASRPGQSNTEAFF.

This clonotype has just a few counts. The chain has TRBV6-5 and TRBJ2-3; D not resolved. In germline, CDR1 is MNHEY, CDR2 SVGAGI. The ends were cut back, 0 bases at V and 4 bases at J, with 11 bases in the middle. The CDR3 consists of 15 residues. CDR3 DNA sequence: TGTGCCAGCAGTTACTCGGTGAATGTCCCAGATACGCAGTATTTT. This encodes CASSYSVNVPDTQYF.